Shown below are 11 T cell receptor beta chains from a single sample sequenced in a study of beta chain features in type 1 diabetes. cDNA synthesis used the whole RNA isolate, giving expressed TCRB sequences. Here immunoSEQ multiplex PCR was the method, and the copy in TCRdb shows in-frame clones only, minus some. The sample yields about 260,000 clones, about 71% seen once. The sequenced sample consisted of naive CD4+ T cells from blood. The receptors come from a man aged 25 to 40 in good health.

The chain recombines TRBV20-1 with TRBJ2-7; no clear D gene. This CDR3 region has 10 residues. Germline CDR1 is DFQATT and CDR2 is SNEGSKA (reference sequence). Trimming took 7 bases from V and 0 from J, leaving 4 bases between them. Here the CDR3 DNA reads TGCAGTGTTACCTCCTACGAGCAGTACTTC. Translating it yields CSVTSYEQYF.

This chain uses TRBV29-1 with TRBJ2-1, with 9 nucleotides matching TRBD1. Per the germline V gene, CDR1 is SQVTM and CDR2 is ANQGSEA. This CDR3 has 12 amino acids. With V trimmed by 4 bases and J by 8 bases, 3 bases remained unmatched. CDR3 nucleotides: TGCAGCGTTGCGGGACAGGGTTATGAGCAGTTCTTC. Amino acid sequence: CSVAGQGYEQFF.

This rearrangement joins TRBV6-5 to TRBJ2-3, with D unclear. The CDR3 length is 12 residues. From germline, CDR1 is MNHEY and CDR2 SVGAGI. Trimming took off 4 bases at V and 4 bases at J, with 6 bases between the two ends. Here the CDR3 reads CASSSGPDTQYF. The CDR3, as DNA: TGTGCCAGCAGTTCGGGCCCAGATACGCAGTATTTT.

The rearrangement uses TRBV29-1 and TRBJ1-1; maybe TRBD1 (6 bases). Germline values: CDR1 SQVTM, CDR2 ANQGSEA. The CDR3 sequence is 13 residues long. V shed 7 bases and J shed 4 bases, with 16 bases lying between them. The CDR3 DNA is TGCAGCGGTGTTCAGGGGCCGGGCACTGAAGCTTTCTTT. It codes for CSGVQGPGTEAFF.

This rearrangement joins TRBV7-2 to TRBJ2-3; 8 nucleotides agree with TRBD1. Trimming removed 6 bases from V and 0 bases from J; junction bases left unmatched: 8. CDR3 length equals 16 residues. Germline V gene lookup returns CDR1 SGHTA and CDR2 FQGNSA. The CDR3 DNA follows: TGTGCCAGCAGATCCCCGCGACAGGGGAGCACAGATACGCAGTATTTT. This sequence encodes CASRSPRQGSTDTQYF.

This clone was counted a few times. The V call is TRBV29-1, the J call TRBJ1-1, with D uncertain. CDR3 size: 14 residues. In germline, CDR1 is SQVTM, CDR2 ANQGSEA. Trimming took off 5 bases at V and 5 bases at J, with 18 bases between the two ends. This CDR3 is CSVTIRAARTEAFF. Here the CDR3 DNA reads TGCAGCGTTACAATCCGGGCCGCTCGGACTGAAGCTTTCTTT. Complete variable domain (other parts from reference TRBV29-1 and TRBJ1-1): SAVISQKPSRDICQRGTSLTIQCQVDSQVTMMFWYRQQPGQSLTLIATANQGSEATYESGFVIDKFPISRPNLTFSTLTVSNMSPEDSSIYLCSVTIRAARTEAFFGQGTRLTVV.

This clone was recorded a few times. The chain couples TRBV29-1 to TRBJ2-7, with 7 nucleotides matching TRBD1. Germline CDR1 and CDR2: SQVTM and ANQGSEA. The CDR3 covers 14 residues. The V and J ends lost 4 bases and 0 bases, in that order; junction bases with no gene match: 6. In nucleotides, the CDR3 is TGCAGCGTTGTAAGGGGGCTCCACTCCTACGAGCAGTACTTC. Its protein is CSVVRGLHSYEQYF.

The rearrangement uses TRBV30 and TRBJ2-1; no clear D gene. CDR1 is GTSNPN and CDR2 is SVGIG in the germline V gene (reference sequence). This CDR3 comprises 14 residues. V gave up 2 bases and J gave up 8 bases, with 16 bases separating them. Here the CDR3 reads CAWSSVQINDEQFF. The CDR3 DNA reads TGTGCCTGGAGTTCGGTACAGATAAATGATGAGCAGTTCTTC.

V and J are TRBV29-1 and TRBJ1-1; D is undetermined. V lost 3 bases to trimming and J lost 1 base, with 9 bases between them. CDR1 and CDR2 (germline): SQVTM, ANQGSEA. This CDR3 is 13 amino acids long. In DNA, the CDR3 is TGCAGCGTTGACAACGGGAAGAACACTGAAGCTTTCTTT. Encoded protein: CSVDNGKNTEAFF. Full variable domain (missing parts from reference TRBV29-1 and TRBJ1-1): SAVISQKPSRDICQRGTSLTIQCQVDSQVTMMFWYRQQPGQSLTLIATANQGSEATYESGFVIDKFPISRPNLTFSTLTVSNMSPEDSSIYLCSVDNGKNTEAFFGQGTRLTVV.

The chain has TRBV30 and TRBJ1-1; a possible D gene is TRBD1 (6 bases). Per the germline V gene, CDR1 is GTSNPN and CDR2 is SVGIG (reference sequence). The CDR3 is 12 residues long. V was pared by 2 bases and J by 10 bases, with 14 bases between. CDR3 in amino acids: CAWSYRVEGAFF. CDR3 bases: TGTGCCTGGAGTTACAGGGTTGAGGGAGCTTTCTTT.

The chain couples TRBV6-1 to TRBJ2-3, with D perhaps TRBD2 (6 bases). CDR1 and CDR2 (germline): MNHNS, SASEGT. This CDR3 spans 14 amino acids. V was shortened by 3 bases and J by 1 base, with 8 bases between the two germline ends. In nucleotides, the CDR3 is TGTGCCAGCAGTGAGGGACTGCGCACAGATACGCAGTATTTT. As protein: CASSEGLRTDTQYF.